The 2 T cell receptor beta chains given below trace back to one sample, sequenced in a study of technical replicates of blood from several donors. Profiling relied on immunoSEQ multiplex PCR, and the TCRdb table lists in-frame clones only, not all of them. Among about 12,000 clones listed, 85% to 95% were seen once. What was sequenced was PBMCs. The receptors come from a human donor in good health.

This sequence joins TRBV4-1 and TRBJ2-1, with TRBD2 matching over 8 bases. The CDR3 runs 15 residues. Trimming at V came to 1 base and at J to 4 bases, leaving 3 bases not matched to a gene. The germline gives CDR1 MGHRA, CDR2 YSYEKL. DNA for the CDR3: TGCGCCAGCAGCCAAGGTAGCGGGGTATACAATGAGCAGTTCTTC. Residues: CASSQGSGVYNEQFF.

V gene TRBV29-1 combines with J gene TRBJ2-7; 13 bases line up with TRBD2. Germline CDR1 SQVTM, CDR2 ANQGSEA. V shed 6 bases and J 4 bases; nucleotides not matched to a gene: 15. The CDR3 has 17 residues. CDR3 sequence: CSVDGRGTSGNLYEQYF. The CDR3, as DNA: TGCAGCGTAGACGGGAGGGGGACTAGCGGGAATCTGTACGAGCAGTACTTC.